A selection of T cell receptor beta chains follows, all from one sample in a study of T cells in Graves' hyperthyroidism and ophthalmopathy. TCRdb passed the multiplex PCR reads through MiXCR, listing each CDR3 protein once. The sample consists of hundreds of thousands of distinct CDR3 sequences, roughly 40% of them appearing once. Sequencing used blood. These receptors all come from a man in his late teens or twenties with Graves' hyperthyroidism. Each CDR3 is given with its conserved first and last residue. Fields, in order: CDR3 protein, CDR3 DNA, J gene, clone size, V gene, D gene. A D gene is named only where the DNA matches it firmly. Clone size is given for some rows only: seen once, a few or many times, or a class if the clone is expanded.

CDR3 protein: CASSLGDRGIQETQHF
CDR3 DNA: TGTGCCAGCAGCTTAGGGGATAGGGGGATCCAAGAGACCCAGCATTTT
J gene: TRBJ1-5
clone size: NA
V gene: TRBV7-6
D gene: NA

CDR3 protein: CASTWSGVRNTEAFF
CDR3 DNA: TGTGCCAGCACCTGGAGTGGAGTGAGGAACACTGAAGCTTTCTTT
J gene: TRBJ1-1
clone size: few
V gene: TRBV12-3/TRBV12-4
D gene: NA

CDR3 protein: CASTGGGNTIYF
CDR3 DNA: TGTGCCAGCACGGGTGGGGGAAACACCATATATTTT
J gene: TRBJ1-3
clone size: many
V gene: TRBV2
D gene: NA

CDR3 protein: CSVEDGRAPGEQYF
CDR3 DNA: TGCAGCGTTGAGGACGGGAGGGCTCCCGGGGAGCAGTACTTC
J gene: TRBJ2-7
clone size: once
V gene: TRBV29-1
D gene: TRBD2

CDR3 protein: CASKNSPTGETQYF
CDR3 DNA: TGTGCCAGCAAGAACAGCCCAACGGGAGAGACCCAGTACTTC
J gene: TRBJ2-5
clone size: few
V gene: TRBV2
D gene: NA

CDR3 protein: CASTYGDRMNTEAFF
CDR3 DNA: TGTGCCAGCACCTACGGCGACAGGATGAACACTGAAGCTTTCTTT
J gene: TRBJ1-1
clone size: few
V gene: TRBV12-3/TRBV12-4
D gene: NA

CDR3 protein: CASSPQGGEGYTF
CDR3 DNA: TGTGCCAGCTCACCCCAGGGGGGGGAAGGCTACACCTTC
J gene: TRBJ1-2
clone size: few
V gene: TRBV5-4
D gene: TRBD1

CDR3 protein: CASSDDPGTSNYGYTF
CDR3 DNA: TGTGCCAGCAGTGATGATCCAGGGACCTCTAACTATGGCTACACCTTC
J gene: TRBJ1-2
clone size: few
V gene: TRBV2
D gene: NA

CDR3 protein: CASRHNEAFF
CDR3 DNA: TGTGCCAGTCGACACAATGAAGCTTTCTTT
J gene: TRBJ1-1
clone size: NA
V gene: TRBV6-1
D gene: NA

CDR3 protein: CASSFTLAGGSVEQYF
CDR3 DNA: TGTGCCAGCAGTTTCACACTAGCGGGAGGTTCGGTCGAGCAGTACTTC
J gene: TRBJ2-7
clone size: NA
V gene: TRBV5-5
D gene: TRBD2

CDR3 protein: CASSPAGGPGYTF
CDR3 DNA: TGTGCCAGCAGCCCGGCGGGGGGCCCTGGCTACACCTTC
J gene: TRBJ1-2
clone size: NA
V gene: TRBV7-9
D gene: NA

CDR3 protein: CASSLSGLSYNSPLHF
CDR3 DNA: TGTGCCAGCAGCTTATCTGGACTCTCCTATAATTCACCCCTCCACTTT
J gene: TRBJ1-6
clone size: few
V gene: TRBV5-4
D gene: NA

CDR3 protein: CASSQTPASGAFF
CDR3 DNA: TGCGCCAGCAGCCAAACACCGGCCTCGGGGGCTTTCTTT
J gene: TRBJ1-1
clone size: NA
V gene: TRBV4-1
D gene: NA

CDR3 protein: CSSQEGLASIGELFF
CDR3 DNA: TGCAGCAGTCAAGAGGGACTAGCGAGTATCGGGGAGCTGTTTTTT
J gene: TRBJ2-2
clone size: once
V gene: TRBV29-1
D gene: TRBD2

CDR3 protein: CASSLEVASSGANVLTF
CDR3 DNA: TGCGCCAGCAGCTTGGAGGTAGCCTCCTCTGGGGCCAACGTCCTGACTTTC
J gene: TRBJ2-6
clone size: many
V gene: TRBV5-1
D gene: NA